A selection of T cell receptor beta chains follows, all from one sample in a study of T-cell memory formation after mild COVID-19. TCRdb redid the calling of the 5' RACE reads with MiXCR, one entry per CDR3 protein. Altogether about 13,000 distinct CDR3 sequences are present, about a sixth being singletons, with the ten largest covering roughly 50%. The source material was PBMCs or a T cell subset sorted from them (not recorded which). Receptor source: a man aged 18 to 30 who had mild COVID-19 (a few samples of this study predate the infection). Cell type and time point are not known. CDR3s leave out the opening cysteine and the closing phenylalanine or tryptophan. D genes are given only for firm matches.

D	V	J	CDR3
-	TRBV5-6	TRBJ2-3	ASSQTGASTDTQY
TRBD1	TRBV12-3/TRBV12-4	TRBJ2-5	ASSLVGGETQY
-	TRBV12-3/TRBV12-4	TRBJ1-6	ASSPTATNSPLH
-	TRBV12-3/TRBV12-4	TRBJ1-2	ASSSPQGGYT
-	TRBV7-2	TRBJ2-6	ASSLDVYSGANVLT
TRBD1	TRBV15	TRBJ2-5	ATSTDRESEETQY
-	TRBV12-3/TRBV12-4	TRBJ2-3	ASTINRDTQY
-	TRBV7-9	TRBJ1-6	ASSLWVSPLH
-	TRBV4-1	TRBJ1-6	ASSQLQGWNSPLH
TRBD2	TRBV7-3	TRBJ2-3	ASSLSGTSGFTDTQY
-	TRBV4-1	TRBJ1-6	ASSQEWTNSPLH
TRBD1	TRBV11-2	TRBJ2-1	ASSLGQGSYNEQF
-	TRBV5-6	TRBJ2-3	ASNGLNTDTQY
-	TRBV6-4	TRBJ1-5	ARHCQPQH
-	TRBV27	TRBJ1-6	ASRSGGIDNSPLH
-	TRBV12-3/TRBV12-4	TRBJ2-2	ASSFRDPGELF
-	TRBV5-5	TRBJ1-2	ASSTLPGHTWDYT
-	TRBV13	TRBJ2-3	ASSSPLRGPSTDTQY
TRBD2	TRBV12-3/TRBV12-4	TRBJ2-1	ASSKRESSYNEQF
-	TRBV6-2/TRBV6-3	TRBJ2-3	ASSYVAGPPDTQY
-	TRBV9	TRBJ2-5	ASSPLRTARQETQY
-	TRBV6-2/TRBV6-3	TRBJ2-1	ASRAHSYNEQF
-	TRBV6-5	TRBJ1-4	ASSLLSGEQHEKLF
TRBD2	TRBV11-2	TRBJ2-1	ASSLEGLAGYEQF
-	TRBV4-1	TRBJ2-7	ASSPSDMSSYEQY
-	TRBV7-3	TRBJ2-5	ASSLRSGQTQY
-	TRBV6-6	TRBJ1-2	ASSYQGLYGYT
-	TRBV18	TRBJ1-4	ASSPSVGGVATNEKLF
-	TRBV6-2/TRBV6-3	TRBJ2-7	ASNGGYEQY
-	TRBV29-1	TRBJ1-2	SAGDPNAGYGYT
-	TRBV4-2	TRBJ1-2	ASSPEGKNYGYT
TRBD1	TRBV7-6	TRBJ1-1	ASSPYRDSLNTEAF
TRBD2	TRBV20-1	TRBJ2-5	SAEREGQETQY
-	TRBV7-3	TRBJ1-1	ASRPEPLNTEAF
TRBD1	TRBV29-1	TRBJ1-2	SVLDRVGGYT
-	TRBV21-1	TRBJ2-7	ASPWGPGALYEQY
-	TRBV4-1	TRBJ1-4	ASLNPGSGNEKLF
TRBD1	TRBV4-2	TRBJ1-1	ASSREPGQGTTDTEAF
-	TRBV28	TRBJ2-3	ASSARGAITDTQY